This TCR beta chain was sequenced during a study of OX40 agonist ivuxolimab in advanced cancers. About the study: Earlier treatment with anti-PD-1, anti-PD-L1 or anti-CTLA-4 was permitted, and under 50% had received some. Three patients, one with hepatocellular carcinoma and two with cutaneous melanoma, achieved partial responses. Study observations and caveats: Also present in some nonresponders was a low level of normalized T-cell clonal expansion.

Sequenced by immunoSEQ multiplex PCR; TCRdb stores in-frame clones only, minus some. The sample comprises approximately 70,000 clones, around four fifths of which are singletons, and roughly 0.4% rests with the top ten. Germline V CDR1 and CDR2: MNHEY, SMNVEV (reference sequence). V shed 8 bases and J shed 6 bases, with 14 bases lying between them. The CDR3 is made up of 14 amino acids. Concerning this clone itself: Antigen unknown.

The clonotype comes from an adult with an advanced solid tumor such as melanoma, head and neck, liver or kidney cancer. The chain carries TRBV27 and TRBJ1-6; TRBD1 might be the D (6 bases). The source material was CD4+ or CD8+ T cells sorted from blood, sampled in a trial of the OX40 agonist ivuxolimab. In DNA form, the CDR3 reads TGTGCCAGCGGCCCCCGGGACACTAATTCACCCCTCCACTTT. Protein product: CASGPRDTNSPLHF.